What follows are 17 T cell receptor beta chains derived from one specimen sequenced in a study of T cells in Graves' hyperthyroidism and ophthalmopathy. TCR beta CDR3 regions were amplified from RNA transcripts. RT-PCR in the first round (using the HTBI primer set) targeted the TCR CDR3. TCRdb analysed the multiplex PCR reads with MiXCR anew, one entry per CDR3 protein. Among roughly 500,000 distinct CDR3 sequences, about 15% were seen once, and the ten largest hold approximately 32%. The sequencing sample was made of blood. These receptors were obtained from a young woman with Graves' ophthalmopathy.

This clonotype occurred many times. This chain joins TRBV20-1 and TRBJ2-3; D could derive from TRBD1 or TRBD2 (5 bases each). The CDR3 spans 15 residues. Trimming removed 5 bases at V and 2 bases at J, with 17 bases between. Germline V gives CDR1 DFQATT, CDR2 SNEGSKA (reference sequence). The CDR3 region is CSAPGTERLTDTQYF. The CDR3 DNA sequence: TGCAGTGCTCCCGGGACGGAGCGGCTCACAGATACGCAGTATTTT.

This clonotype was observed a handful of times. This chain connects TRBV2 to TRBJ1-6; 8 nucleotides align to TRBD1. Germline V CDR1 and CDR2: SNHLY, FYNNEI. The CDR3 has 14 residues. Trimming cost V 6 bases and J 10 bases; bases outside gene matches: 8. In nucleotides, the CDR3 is TGTGCCAGCAGACTAGACAGGGGAAGCTCACCCCTCCACTTT. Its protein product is CASRLDRGSSPLHF.

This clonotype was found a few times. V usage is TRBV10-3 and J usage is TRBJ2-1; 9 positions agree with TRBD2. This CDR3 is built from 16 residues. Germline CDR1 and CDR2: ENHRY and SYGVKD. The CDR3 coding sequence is TGTGCTCTCCACTCGGGACTAGCATATGGCACCGATGAGCAGTTCTTC. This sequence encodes CALHSGLAYGTDEQFF.

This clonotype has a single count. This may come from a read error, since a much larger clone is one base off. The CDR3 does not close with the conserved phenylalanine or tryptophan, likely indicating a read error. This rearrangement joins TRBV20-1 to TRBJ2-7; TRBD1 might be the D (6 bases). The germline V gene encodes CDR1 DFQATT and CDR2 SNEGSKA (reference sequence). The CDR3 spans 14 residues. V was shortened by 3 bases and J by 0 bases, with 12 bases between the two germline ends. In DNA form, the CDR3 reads TGCAGTGCTAGTGGACAGCCTCTCTCCTACGAGCAGTACTCC. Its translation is CSASGQPLSYEQYS.

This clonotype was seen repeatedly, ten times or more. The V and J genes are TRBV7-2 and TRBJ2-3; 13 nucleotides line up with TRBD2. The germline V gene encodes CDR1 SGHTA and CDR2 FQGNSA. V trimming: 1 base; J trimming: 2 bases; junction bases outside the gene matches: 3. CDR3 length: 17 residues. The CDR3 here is CASSLGLAGGLTDTQYF. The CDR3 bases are TGTGCCAGCAGCTTAGGACTAGCGGGAGGACTCACAGATACGCAGTATTTT.

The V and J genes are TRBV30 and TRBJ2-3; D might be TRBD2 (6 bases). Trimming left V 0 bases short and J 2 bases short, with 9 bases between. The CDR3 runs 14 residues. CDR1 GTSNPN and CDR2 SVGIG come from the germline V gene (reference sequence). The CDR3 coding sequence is TGTGCCTGGAGTGTTGGGACTTTCACAGATACGCAGTATTTT. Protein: CAWSVGTFTDTQYF.

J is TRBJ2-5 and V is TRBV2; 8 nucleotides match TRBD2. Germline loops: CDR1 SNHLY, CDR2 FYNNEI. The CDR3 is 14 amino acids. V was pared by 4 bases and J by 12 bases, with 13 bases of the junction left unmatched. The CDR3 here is CASSGRREAPPEYF. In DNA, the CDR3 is TGTGCCAGCAGTGGCAGGCGGGAGGCCCCCCCGGAGTACTTC.

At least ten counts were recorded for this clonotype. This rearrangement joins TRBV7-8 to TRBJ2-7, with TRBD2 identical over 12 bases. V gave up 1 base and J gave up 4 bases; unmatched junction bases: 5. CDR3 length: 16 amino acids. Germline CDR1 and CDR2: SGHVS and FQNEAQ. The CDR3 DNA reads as TGTGCCAGCAGCTTAGGGCTAGCGGGAGGGCAGTACGAGCAGTACTTC. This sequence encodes CASSLGLAGGQYEQYF.

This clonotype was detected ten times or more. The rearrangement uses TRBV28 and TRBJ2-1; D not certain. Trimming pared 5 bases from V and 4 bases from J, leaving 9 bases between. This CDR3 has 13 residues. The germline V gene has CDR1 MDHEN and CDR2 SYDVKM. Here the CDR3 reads CASSPVEYNEQFF. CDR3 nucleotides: TGTGCCAGCAGTCCAGTAGAATACAATGAGCAGTTCTTC.

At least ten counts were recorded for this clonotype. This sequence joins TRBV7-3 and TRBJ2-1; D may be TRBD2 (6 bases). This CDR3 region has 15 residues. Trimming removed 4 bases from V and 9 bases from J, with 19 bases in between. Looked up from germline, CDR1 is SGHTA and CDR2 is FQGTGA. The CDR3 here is CASSYGTARSGEQFF. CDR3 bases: TGTGCCAGCAGCTACGGGACTGCTAGGTCTGGTGAGCAGTTCTTC.

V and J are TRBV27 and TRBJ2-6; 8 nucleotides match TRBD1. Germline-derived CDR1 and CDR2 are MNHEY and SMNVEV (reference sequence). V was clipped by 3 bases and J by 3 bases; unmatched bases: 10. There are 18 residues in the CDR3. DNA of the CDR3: TGTGCCAGCAGTTTGGCAGCCCCAGGGGGCCATGGGGCCAACGTCCTGACTTTC. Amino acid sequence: CASSLAAPGGHGANVLTF.

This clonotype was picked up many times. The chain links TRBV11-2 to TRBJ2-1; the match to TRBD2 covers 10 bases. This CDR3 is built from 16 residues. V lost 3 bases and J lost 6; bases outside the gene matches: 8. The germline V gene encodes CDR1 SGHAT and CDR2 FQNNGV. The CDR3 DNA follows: TGTGCCAGCAGCTTCCTCACTAGCGGGAACTTCAATGAGCAGTTCTTC. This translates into CASSFLTSGNFNEQFF.

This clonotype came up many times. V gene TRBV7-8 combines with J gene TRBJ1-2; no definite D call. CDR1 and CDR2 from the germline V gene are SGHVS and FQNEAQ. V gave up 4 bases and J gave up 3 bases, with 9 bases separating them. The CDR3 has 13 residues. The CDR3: CASSSTRDYGYTF. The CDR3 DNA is TGTGCCAGCAGCTCAACAAGAGACTATGGCTACACCTTC.

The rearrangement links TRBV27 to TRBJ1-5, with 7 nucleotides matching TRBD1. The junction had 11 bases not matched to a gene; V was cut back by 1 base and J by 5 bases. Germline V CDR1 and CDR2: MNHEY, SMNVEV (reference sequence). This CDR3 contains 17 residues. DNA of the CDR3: TGTGCCAGCAGTTTATTAGGAGTACAGGGGTTGGATCAGCCCCAGCATTTT. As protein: CASSLLGVQGLDQPQHF.

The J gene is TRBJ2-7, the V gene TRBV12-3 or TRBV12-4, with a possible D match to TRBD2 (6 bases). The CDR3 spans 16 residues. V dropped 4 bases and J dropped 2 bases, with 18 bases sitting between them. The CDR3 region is CASSYPRERLTYEQYF. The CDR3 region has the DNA TGTGCCAGCAGTTACCCCCGGGAGAGACTTACCTACGAGCAGTACTTC.

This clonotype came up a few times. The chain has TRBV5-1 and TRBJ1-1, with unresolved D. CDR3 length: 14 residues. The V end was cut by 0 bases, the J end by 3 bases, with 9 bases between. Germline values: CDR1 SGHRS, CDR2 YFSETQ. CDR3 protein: CASSLVAAHTEAFF. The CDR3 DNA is TGCGCCAGCAGCTTGGTGGCGGCCCACACTGAAGCTTTCTTT.

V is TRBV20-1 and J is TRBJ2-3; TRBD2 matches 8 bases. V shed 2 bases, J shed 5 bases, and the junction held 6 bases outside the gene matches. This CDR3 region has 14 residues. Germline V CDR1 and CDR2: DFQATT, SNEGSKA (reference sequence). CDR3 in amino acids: CSARYEREQDTQYF. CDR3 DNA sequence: TGCAGTGCTAGATACGAGCGGGAGCAAGATACGCAGTATTTT.